This TCR beta chain stems from a study of blood T cell repertoires in COVID-19. This clone was picked up a small number of times. Looked up from germline, CDR1 is SGHVS and CDR2 is FQNEAQ. Trimming shortened V by 5 bases and J by 2 bases, and 16 bases separated the two germline ends. The CDR3 spans 16 residues. Authors' methods: By means of reference gene primer amplification, nucleated cell counts were estimated. Profiled with immunoSEQ multiplex PCR; TCRdb holds only in-frame clones, not every one. V and J calls and clone size are given by that table; D and trimming were obtained from the DNA. The sample yields around 21,000 clones, 70% to 90% seen once.

The material sequenced was peripheral blood. This sequence was found in a woman of 80 years or more with active COVID-19. This rearrangement joins TRBV7-8 to TRBJ2-4; a weak D match, TRBD2 (7 bases). For the CDR3, the DNA is TGTGCCAGCAGCACCGAGGGGGGGCGGACCAAAAACATTCAGTACTTC. Its translation: CASSTEGGRTKNIQYF.